The entry below describes one TCR beta chain. Reverse transcription of roughly 0.5 to 1 ug RNA was performed with random hexamers. TCRdb reprocessed the immunoSEQ multiplex PCR reads with MiXCR, giving one entry per CDR3 protein. The table shows about 130,000 distinct CDR3 sequences, with 85% to 95% occurring only once. This sample stems from a study of CD8 T cells in Susac syndrome. Purification of the CD8+ and CD4+ T cells relied on negative isolation, and TEMRA cells underwent FACS enrichment. The CDR3 covers 15 residues. Looked up from germline, CDR1 is MGHRA and CDR2 is YSYEKL. V lost 1 base and J 6 bases, leaving 16 bases between the germline ends.

The J gene is TRBJ2-7, the V gene TRBV4-1; the D gene could be TRBD1 or TRBD2 (5 bases each). The sequence came from a human donor with Susac syndrome. The sequencing input was CD8+ T cells from PBMCs. This CDR3 is CASSQAPRDVREQYF. The CDR3 DNA is TGCGCCAGCAGCCAAGCGCCCCGGGACGTTCGCGAGCAGTACTTC.